The source of this TCR beta chain is a study of OX40 agonist ivuxolimab in advanced cancers. In the study overall: People in dose escalation had one of these cancers: hepatocellular carcinoma, melanoma, renal cell or head and neck cancer.

The CDR3 contains 18 residues. Trimming took 0 bases from V and 5 from J; bases not matched to a gene: 11. The germline V gene encodes CDR1 SGDLS and CDR2 YYNGEE. Concerning this clone: The antigen is undetermined.

General observations from the study: Dose levels from 0.1 to 3.0 mg/kg saw CD4+ and CD8+ blood T cells expand clonally by week 6. Some of the nonresponding patients also showed low levels of normalized T-cell clonal expansion.

Repertoires were generated with immunoSEQ multiplex PCR, while TCRdb's copy carries only in-frame clones and drops some. The data show 9,000 to 13,000 clones, more than 70% seen once. This TCR was recovered from an adult with an advanced solid tumor such as melanoma, head and neck, liver or kidney cancer. The chain employs TRBV9 and TRBJ2-1; 10 nucleotides agree with TRBD2. Material: CD4+ or CD8+ T cells sorted from blood, obtained in a trial of the OX40 agonist ivuxolimab. The CDR3 nucleotides are TGTGCCAGCAGCGTAGACTGGGGGGTTAGCGGGAGGAACAATGAGCAGTTCTTC. Translation: CASSVDWGVSGRNNEQFF.